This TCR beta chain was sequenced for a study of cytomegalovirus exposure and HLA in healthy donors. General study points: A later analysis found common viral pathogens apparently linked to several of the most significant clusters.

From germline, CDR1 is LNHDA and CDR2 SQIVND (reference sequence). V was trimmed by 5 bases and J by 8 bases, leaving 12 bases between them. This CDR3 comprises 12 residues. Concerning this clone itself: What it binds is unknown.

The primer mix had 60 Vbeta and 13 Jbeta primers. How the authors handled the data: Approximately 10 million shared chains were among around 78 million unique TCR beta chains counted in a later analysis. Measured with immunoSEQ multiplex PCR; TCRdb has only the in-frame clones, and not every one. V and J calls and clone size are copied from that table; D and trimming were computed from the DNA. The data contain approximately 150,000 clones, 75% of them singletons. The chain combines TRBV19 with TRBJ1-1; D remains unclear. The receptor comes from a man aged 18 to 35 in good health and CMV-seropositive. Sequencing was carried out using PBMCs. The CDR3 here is CASSSKRPEAFF. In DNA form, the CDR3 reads TGTGCCAGTAGTTCAAAGCGGCCAGAAGCTTTCTTT.